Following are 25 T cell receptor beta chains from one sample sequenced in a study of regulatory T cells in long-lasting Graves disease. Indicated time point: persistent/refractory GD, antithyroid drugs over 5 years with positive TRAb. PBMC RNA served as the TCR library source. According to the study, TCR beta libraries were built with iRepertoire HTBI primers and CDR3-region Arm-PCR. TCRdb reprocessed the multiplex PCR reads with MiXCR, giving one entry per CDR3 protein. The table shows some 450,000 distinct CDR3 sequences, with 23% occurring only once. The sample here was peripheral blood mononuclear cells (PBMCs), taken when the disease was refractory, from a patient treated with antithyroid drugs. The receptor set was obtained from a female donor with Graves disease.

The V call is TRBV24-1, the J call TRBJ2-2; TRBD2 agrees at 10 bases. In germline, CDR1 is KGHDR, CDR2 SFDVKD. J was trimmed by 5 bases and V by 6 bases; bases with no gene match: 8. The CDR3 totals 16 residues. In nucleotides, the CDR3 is TGTGCCACCAGTAGACCTAGCGGGAGCGTAACCGGGGAGCTGTTTTTT. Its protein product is CATSRPSGSVTGELFF.

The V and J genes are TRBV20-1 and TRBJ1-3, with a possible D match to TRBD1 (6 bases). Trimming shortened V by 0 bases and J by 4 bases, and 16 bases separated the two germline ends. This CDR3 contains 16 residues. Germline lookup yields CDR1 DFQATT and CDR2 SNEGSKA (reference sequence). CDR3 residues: CSARDPVRGLGNTIYF. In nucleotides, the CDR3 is TGCAGTGCTAGAGATCCAGTACGGGGGCTAGGAAACACCATATATTTT.

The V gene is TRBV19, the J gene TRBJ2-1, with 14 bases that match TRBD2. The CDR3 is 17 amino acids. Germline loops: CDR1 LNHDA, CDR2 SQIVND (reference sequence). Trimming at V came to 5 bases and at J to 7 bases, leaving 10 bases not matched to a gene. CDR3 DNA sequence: TGTGCCAGTAGTGCTCTATCCGGGACTAGCGGGAGTAATGAGCAGTTCTTC. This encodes CASSALSGTSGSNEQFF.

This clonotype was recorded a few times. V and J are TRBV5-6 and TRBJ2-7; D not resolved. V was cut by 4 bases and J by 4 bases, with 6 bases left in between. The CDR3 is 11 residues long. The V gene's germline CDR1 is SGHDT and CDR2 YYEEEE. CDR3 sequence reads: CASSKAYEQYF. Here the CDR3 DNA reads TGTGCCAGCAGCAAAGCGTACGAGCAGTACTTC.

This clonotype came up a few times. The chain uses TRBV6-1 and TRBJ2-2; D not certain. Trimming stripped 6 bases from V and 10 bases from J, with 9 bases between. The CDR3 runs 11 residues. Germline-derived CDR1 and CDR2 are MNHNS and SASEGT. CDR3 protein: CASSLSKELFF. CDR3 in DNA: TGTGCCAGCAGCTTATCGAAGGAGCTGTTTTTT.

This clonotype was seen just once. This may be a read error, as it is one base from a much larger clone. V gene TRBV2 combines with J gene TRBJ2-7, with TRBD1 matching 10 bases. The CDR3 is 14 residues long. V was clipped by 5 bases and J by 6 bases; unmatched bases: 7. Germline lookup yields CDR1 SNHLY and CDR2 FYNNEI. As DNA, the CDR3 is TGTGCCAGCAGTAGACAGGGGGCGGGCTGCGAGCAGTACTTC. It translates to CASSRQGAGCEQYF.

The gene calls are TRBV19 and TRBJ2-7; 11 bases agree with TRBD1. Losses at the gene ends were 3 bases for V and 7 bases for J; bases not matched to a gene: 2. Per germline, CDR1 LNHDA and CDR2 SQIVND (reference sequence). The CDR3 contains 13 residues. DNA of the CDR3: TGTGCCAGTAGTATCGGACAGGGGGCAGAGCAGTACTTC. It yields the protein CASSIGQGAEQYF.

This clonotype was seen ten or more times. CDR3 bases: TGTGCCAGCTCACCACGGCAGGGCGCTGAAGCTTTCTTT. It specifies CASSPRQGAEAFF. V and J are TRBV18 and TRBJ1-1, with D maybe TRBD1 (5 bases). Germline V gives CDR1 KGHSH, CDR2 LQKENI. This CDR3 region has 13 residues. Trimming took off 1 base at V and 6 bases at J, with 9 bases between the two ends.

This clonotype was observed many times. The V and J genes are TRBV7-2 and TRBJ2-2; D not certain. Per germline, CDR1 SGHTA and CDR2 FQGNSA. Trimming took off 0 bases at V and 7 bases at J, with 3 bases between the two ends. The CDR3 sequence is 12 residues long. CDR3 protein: CASSLARGELFF. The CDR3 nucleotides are TGTGCCAGCAGCTTAGCCCGCGGGGAGCTGTTTTTT.

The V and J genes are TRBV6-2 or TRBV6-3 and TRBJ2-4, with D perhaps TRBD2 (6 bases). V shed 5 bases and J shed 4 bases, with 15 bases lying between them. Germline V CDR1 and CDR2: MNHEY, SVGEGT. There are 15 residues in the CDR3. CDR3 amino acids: CASSERARGKNIQYF. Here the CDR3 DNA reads TGTGCCAGCAGTGAACGGGCCCGGGGGAAAAACATTCAGTACTTC.

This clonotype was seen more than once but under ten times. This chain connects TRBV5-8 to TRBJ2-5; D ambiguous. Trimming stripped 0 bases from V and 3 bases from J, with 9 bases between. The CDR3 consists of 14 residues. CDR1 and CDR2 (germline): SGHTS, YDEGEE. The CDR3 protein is CASSLAVRKETQYF. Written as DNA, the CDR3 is TGTGCCAGCAGCTTGGCCGTGAGGAAAGAGACCCAGTACTTC.

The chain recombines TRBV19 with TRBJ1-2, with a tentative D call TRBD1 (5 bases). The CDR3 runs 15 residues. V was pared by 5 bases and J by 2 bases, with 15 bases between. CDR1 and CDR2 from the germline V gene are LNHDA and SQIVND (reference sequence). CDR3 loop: CASSLSGSPNYGYTF. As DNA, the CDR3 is TGTGCCAGTAGTTTATCAGGGAGCCCCAACTATGGCTACACCTTC. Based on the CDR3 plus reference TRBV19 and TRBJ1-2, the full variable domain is DGGITQSPKYLFRKEGQNVTLSCEQNLNHDAMYWYRQDPGQGLRLIYYSQIVNDFQKGDIAEGYSVSREKKESFPLTVTSAQKNPTAFYLCASSLSGSPNYGYTFGSGTRLTVV.

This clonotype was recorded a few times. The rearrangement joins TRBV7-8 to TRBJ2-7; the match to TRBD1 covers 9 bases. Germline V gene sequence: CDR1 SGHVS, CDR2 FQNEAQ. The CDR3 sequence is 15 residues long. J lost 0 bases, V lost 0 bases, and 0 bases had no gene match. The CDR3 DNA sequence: TGTGCCAGCAGCTTAGCGACAGGGGGCTCCTACGAGCAGTACTTC. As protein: CASSLATGGSYEQYF.

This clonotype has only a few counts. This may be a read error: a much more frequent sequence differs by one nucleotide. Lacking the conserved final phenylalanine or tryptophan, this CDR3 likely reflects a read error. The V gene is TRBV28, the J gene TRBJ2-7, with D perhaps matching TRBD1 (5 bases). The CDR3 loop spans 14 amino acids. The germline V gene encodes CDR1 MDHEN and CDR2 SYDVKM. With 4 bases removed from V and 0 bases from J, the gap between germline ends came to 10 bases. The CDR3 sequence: CASSSHQGSYEQYL. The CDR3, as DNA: TGTGCCAGCAGTTCCCACCAGGGCTCCTACGAGCAGTACCTC.

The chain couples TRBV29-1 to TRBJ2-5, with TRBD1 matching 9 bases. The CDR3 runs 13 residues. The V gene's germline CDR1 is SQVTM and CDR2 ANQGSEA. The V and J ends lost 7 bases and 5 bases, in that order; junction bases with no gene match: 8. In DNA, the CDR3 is TGCAGCGCCCTAACAGGGGGCGACGAGACCCAGTACTTC. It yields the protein CSALTGGDETQYF.

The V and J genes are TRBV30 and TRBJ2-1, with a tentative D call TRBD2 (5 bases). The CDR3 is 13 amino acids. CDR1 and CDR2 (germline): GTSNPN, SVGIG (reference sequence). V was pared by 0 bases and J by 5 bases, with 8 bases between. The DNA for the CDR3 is TGTGCCTGGAGTGTAGGACTTGACAATGAGCAGTTCTTC. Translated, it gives CAWSVGLDNEQFF.

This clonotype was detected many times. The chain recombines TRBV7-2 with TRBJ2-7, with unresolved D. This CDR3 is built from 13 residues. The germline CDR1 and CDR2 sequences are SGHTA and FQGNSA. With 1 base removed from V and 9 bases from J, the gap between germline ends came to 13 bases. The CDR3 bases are TGTGCCAGCAGCTTAGAAGATGTTGCCGGGCAGTACTTC. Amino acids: CASSLEDVAGQYF.

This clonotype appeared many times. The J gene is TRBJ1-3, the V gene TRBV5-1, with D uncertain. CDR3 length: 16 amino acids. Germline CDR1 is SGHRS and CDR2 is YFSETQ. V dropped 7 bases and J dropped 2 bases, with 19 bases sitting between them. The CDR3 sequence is CASGPGRSSAGNTIYF. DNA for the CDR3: TGCGCCAGCGGTCCAGGACGGAGCTCCGCTGGAAACACCATATATTTT.

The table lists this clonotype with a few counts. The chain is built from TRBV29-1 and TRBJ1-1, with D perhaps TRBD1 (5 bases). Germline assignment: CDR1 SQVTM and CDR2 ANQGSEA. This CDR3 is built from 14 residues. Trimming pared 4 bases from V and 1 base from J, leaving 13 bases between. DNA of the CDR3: TGCAGCGTTGTGGGGGTAATGGGGAACACTGAAGCTTTCTTT. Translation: CSVVGVMGNTEAFF.

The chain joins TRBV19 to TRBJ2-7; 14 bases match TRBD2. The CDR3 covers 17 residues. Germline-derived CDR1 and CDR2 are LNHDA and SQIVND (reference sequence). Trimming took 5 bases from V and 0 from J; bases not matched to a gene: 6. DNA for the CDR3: TGTGCCAGTAGTGAGAAGGGACTAGCGGGAGACTCCTACGAGCAGTACTTC. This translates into CASSEKGLAGDSYEQYF.

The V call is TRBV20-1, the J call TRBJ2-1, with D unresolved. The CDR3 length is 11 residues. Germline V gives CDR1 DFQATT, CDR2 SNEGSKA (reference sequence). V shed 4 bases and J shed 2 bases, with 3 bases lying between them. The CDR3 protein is CSANTYNEQFF. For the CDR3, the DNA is TGCAGTGCTAATACCTACAATGAGCAGTTCTTC.

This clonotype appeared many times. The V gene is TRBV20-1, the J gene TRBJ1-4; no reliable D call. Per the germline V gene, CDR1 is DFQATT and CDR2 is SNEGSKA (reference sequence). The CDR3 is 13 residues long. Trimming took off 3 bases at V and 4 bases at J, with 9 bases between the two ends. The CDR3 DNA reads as TGCAGTGCTAGTGACCTAAATAATGAAAAACTGTTTTTT. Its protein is CSASDLNNEKLFF.

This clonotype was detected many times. CDR3: CASSPGGGTEAFF. Written as DNA, the CDR3 is TGTGCCAGCAGCCCTGGCGGGGGCACTGAAGCTTTCTTT. The genes are TRBV28 and TRBJ1-1, with D perhaps TRBD1 (5 bases). The germline V gene encodes CDR1 MDHEN and CDR2 SYDVKM. The length of the CDR3 is 13 residues. V lost 6 bases and J lost 4, with 12 bases in between.

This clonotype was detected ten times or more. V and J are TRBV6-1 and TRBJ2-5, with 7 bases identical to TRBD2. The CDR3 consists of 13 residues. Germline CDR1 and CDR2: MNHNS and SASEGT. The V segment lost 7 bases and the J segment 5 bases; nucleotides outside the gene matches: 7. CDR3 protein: CASKAGPPETQYF. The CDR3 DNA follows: TGTGCCAGCAAAGCGGGGCCCCCCGAGACCCAGTACTTC.

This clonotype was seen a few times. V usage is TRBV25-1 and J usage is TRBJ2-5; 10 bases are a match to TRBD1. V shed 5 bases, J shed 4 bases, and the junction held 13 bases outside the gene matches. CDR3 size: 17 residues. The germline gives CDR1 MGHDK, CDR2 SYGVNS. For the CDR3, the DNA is TGTGCCAGCAGTCCTTGGGGACAGGGGATTAGAGGAGAGACCCAGTACTTC. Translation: CASSPWGQGIRGETQYF.